The 19 T cell receptor beta chains presented below share a single source sample, sequenced in a study of control samples from healthy donors and cancer patients. Assay used: immunoSEQ multiplex PCR; TCRdb lists only in-frame clones, some missing. The sample shows some 82,000 clones, over 75% of them seen only once. Sample: blood. These TCRs come from a man between 50 and 59 years old in good health.

This clone was counted once. This chain uses TRBV20-1 with TRBJ1-2; D might be TRBD1 (5 bases). The length of the CDR3 is 11 residues. Trimming removed 7 bases from V and 6 bases from J, with 12 bases in between. Looked up from germline, CDR1 is DFQATT and CDR2 is SNEGSKA (reference sequence). In nucleotides, the CDR3 is TGCAGTGGGGAGCGGGGGGATGGCTACACCTTC. It translates to CSGERGDGYTF.

Only a few counts were recorded for this clone. The CDR3 DNA reads TGTGCCAGCAGTGAATGGGCAGGGGCTCGGGGTTACTATGGCTACACCTTC. It yields the protein CASSEWAGARGYYGYTF. V and J are TRBV6-1 and TRBJ1-2; maybe TRBD1 (6 bases). The CDR3 is made up of 17 amino acids. Trimming took 2 bases from V and 3 from J, leaving 19 bases between them. Germline lookup yields CDR1 MNHNS and CDR2 SASEGT.

The chain carries TRBV25-1 and TRBJ2-5; 9 nucleotides line up with TRBD1. Germline CDR1 is MGHDK and CDR2 is SYGVNS. This CDR3 contains 16 residues. V lost 3 bases, J lost 3 bases, and 8 bases stayed unmatched. CDR3 DNA: TGTGCCAGCAGTGATCCTACAGGGGACAGGGAAGAGACCCAGTACTTC. It yields the protein CASSDPTGDREETQYF.

There are a few counts of this clone. The CDR3 DNA reads TGCGCCAGCAGCGTGACTACTAACACCGGGGAGCTGTTTTTT. Translation gives CASSVTTNTGELFF. The chain recombines TRBV5-1 with TRBJ2-2; tentatively, D is TRBD2 (5 bases). CDR1 and CDR2 (germline): SGHRS, YFSETQ. V was trimmed by 4 bases and J by 2 bases, leaving 9 bases between them. This CDR3 has 14 amino acids.

The rearrangement uses TRBV6-4 and TRBJ2-7, with 8 positions matching TRBD1. The CDR3 loop spans 11 amino acids. Germline CDR1 and CDR2: MRHNA and SNTAGT. V shed 11 bases and J 7 bases; nucleotides not matched to a gene: 7. The DNA for the CDR3 is TGTGCCGGGGACAGGTCGGGGGAGCAGTACTTC. Translating it yields CAGDRSGEQYF.

As DNA, the CDR3 is TGCGCCAGCAGCCAATCCGGGACTAGCGGGACCTGGGCTGGGCGTGAGCAGTTCTTC. It codes for CASSQSGTSGTWAGREQFF. V usage is TRBV4-3 and J usage is TRBJ2-1, with 13 bases aligning to TRBD2. V was clipped by 2 bases and J by 9 bases; unmatched bases: 16. Germline CDR1 and CDR2: LGHNA and YSLEER. CDR3 length: 19 residues.

The chain combines TRBV30 with TRBJ2-1; D might be TRBD2 (7 bases). Germline CDR1 GTSNPN, CDR2 SVGIG (reference sequence). V dropped 2 bases and J dropped 6 bases, with 14 bases sitting between them. The CDR3 covers 14 residues. The CDR3 region has the DNA TGTGCCTGGAGTACCGTCGCGGGGGCCAATGAGCAGTTCTTC. Translation: CAWSTVAGANEQFF.

The J gene is TRBJ1-3, the V gene TRBV5-1; the D gene is possibly TRBD1 (6 bases). CDR3 length: 14 residues. Per the germline V gene, CDR1 is SGHRS and CDR2 is YFSETQ. Trimming took off 8 bases at V and 4 bases at J, with 16 bases between the two ends. The chain's CDR3 is CASTSGATGNTIYF. CDR3 DNA: TGCGCCAGTACATCGGGGGCGACAGGAAACACCATATATTTT.

The chain links TRBV7-6 to TRBJ1-4; D remains ambiguous. Germline CDR1 SGHVS, CDR2 FNYEAQ. The ends were cut back, 1 base at V and 0 bases at J, with 9 bases in the middle. This CDR3 is built from 16 residues. The CDR3 loop reads CASSLGLAPTNEKLFF. The CDR3 nucleotides read TGTGCCAGCAGCTTAGGACTGGCCCCAACTAATGAAAAACTGTTTTTT.

This clone has a handful of counts. This chain connects TRBV5-4 to TRBJ2-3; D is possibly TRBD1 (6 bases). Germline values: CDR1 SGHNT, CDR2 YYREEE (reference sequence). Trimming removed 4 bases from V and 5 bases from J, with 11 bases in between. The CDR3 has 13 residues. The CDR3 region has the DNA TGTGCCAGCAGCGTGACAGGAGAAGATACGCAGTATTTT. This sequence encodes CASSVTGEDTQYF.

The V gene is TRBV7-6, the J gene TRBJ2-3; TRBD1 agrees at 9 bases. Germline V gene lookup returns CDR1 SGHVS and CDR2 FNYEAQ. There are 15 residues in the CDR3. J lost 4 bases, V lost 4 bases, and 6 bases had no gene match. Here the CDR3 DNA reads TGTGCCAGCAGCTCAAGGGACAGGGTCCCAGATACGCAGTATTTT. It codes for CASSSRDRVPDTQYF.

The V call is TRBV7-2, the J call TRBJ2-1; TRBD1 agrees at 8 bases. The CDR3 runs to 15 residues. Germline CDR1 reads SGHTA; CDR2 reads FQGNSA. The V and J ends lost 5 bases and 5 bases, in that order; junction bases with no gene match: 8. The CDR3 nucleotides are TGTGCCAGCAGCCCTGCCGGGACAGGCAACAATGAGCAGTTCTTC. Translating it yields CASSPAGTGNNEQFF.

The chain links TRBV24-1 to TRBJ2-3, with 10 nucleotides matching TRBD2. The CDR3 is 14 residues long. Looked up from germline, CDR1 is KGHDR and CDR2 is SFDVKD. The V and J ends lost 9 bases and 3 bases, in that order; junction bases with no gene match: 5. DNA of the CDR3: TGTGCCACCGTGTCTAGCGGGAGAACAGATACGCAGTATTTT. Translation gives CATVSSGRTDTQYF.

The chain combines TRBV9 with TRBJ2-2, with 10 nucleotides matching TRBD2. The CDR3 sequence is 17 residues long. After removal of 0 bases from V and 0 bases from J, the junction contained 2 bases not matched to a gene. From germline, CDR1 is SGDLS and CDR2 YYNGEE. The CDR3 protein is CASSVALAGANTGELFF. DNA of the CDR3: TGTGCCAGCAGCGTAGCCCTAGCGGGAGCGAACACCGGGGAGCTGTTTTTT.

The rearrangement links TRBV7-2 to TRBJ1-5, with D possibly being TRBD1 (6 bases). Between the trimmed V and J ends, which lost 3 bases and 4 bases, there was a span of 10 bases. Germline lookup yields CDR1 SGHTA and CDR2 FQGNSA. The CDR3 contains 14 residues. The CDR3 loop is CASSLDSFNQPQHF. The CDR3 region has the DNA TGTGCCAGCAGCTTGGACAGTTTTAATCAGCCCCAGCATTTT.

The V call is TRBV27, the J call TRBJ2-1; D unclear. The V gene lost 4 bases and the J gene lost 3 bases, with 10 bases spanning the gap. CDR3 length: 14 amino acids. Germline CDR1 MNHEY, CDR2 SMNVEV (reference sequence). CDR3 bases: TGTGCCAGCAGTTCCCAACTCGGCTACAATGAGCAGTTCTTC. Its translation: CASSSQLGYNEQFF.

This clone has just a few counts. This chain uses TRBV5-1 with TRBJ1-1, with D unclear. The CDR3 runs 15 residues. Germline V gives CDR1 SGHRS, CDR2 YFSETQ. V was clipped by 3 bases and J by 4 bases, with 16 bases between them. The CDR3 DNA is TGCGCCAGCAGCTCGCCGGGCAGCTTCGGCACTGAAGCTTTCTTT. Residues: CASSSPGSFGTEAFF.

The gene calls are TRBV4-3 and TRBJ2-2; D may be TRBD2 (5 bases). Germline values: CDR1 LGHNA, CDR2 YSLEER. V lost 0 bases and J 2 bases, leaving 13 bases between the germline ends. The CDR3 length is 17 residues. The CDR3, as DNA: TGCGCCAGCAGCCAAGAGTCAGCGGTAATAAACACCGGGGAGCTGTTTTTT. The encoded protein is CASSQESAVINTGELFF.

V is TRBV5-6 and J is TRBJ1-2; no firm D call. The CDR3 covers 16 residues. The V gene's germline CDR1 is SGHDT and CDR2 YYEEEE. The V end was cut by 4 bases, the J end by 4 bases, with 20 bases between. Here the CDR3 DNA reads TGTGCCAGCAGCCGAACGGACGGAGAGGAAATCTATGGCTACACCTTC. It codes for CASSRTDGEEIYGYTF.